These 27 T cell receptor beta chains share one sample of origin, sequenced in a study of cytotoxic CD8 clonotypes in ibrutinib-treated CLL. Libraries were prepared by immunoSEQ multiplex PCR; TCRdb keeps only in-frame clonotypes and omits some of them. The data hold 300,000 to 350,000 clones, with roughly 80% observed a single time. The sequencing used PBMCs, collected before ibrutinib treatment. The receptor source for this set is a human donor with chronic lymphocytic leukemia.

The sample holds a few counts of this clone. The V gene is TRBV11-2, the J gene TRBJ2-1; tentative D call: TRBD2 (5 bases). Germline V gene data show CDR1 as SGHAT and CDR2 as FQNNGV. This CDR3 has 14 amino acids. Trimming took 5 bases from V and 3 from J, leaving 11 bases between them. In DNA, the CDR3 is TGTGCCAGCAGCCAGGCGGCGGGCTACAATGAGCAGTTCTTC. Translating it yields CASSQAAGYNEQFF. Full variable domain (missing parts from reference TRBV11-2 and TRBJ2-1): EAGVAQSPRYKIIEKRQSVAFWCNPISGHATLYWYQQILGQGPKLLIQFQNNGVVDDSQLPKDRFSAERLKGVDSTLKIQPAKLEDSAVYLCASSQAAGYNEQFFGPGTRLTVL.

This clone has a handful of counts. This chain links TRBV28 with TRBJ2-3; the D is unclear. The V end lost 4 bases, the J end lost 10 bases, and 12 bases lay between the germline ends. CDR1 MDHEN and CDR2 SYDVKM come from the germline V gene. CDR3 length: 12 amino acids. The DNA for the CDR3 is TGTGCCAGCAGTTCCCCGGTGGGTTCGCAGTATTTT. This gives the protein CASSSPVGSQYF.

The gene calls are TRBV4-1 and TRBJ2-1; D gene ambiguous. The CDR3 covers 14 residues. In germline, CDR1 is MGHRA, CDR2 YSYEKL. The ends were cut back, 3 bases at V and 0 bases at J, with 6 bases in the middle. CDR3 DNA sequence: TGCGCCAGCAGCCAGGGCAGCTCCTACAATGAGCAGTTCTTC. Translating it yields CASSQGSSYNEQFF.

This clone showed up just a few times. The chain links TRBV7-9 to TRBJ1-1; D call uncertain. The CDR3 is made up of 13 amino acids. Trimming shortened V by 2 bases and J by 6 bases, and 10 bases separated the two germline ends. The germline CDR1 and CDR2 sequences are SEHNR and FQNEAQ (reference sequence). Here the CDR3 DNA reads TGTGCCAGCAGCTTATACCCAGGCCCTGAAGCTTTCTTT. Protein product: CASSLYPGPEAFF.

The CDR3 protein is CASSVLWTGSSYEQYF. CDR3 coding DNA: TGTGCCAGCAGTGTCCTATGGACAGGGAGCTCCTACGAGCAGTACTTC. The chain has TRBV2 and TRBJ2-7, with TRBD1 matching over 8 bases. The CDR3 totals 16 residues. CDR1 is SNHLY, CDR2 FYNNEI, per germline. Trimming cost V 4 bases and J 0 bases; bases outside gene matches: 8.

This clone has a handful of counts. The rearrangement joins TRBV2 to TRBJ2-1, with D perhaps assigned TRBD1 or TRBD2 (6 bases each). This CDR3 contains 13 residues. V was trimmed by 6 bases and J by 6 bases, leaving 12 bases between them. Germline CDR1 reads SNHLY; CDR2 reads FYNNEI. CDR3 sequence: CASRSGDFNEQFF. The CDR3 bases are TGTGCCAGCAGATCAGGGGACTTCAATGAGCAGTTCTTC.

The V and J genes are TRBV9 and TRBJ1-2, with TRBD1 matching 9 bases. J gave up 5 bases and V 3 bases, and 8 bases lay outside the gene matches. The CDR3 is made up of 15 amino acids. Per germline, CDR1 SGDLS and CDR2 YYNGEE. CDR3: CASSDLTGGGYGYTF. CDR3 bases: TGTGCCAGCAGCGACCTAACAGGGGGCGGTTATGGCTACACCTTC.

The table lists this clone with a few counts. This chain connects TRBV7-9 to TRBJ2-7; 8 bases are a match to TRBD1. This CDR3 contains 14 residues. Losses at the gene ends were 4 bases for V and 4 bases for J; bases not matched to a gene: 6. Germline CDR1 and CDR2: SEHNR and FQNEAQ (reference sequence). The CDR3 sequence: CASSSWTGRYEQYF. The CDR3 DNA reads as TGTGCCAGCAGCTCCTGGACAGGGAGGTACGAGCAGTACTTC.

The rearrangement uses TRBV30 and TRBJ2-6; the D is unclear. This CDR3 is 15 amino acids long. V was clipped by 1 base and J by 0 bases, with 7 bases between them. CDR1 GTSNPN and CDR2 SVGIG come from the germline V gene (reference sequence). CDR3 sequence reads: CAWSAMSSGANVLTF. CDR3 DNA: TGTGCCTGGAGTGCTATGAGCTCTGGGGCCAACGTCCTGACTTTC.

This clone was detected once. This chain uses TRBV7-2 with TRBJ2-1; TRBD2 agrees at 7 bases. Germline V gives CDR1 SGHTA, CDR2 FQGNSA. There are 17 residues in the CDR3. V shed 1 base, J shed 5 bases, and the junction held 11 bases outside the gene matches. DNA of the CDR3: TGTGCCAGCAGCTTAGTGAGGGCTAGCGGATTCAACAATGAGCAGTTCTTC. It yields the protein CASSLVRASGFNNEQFF.

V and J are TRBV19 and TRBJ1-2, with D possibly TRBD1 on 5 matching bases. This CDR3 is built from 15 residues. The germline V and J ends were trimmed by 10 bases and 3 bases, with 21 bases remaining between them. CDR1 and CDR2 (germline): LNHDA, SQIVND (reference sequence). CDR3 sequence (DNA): TGTGCCACCTCCGACCGACAGTTTACGTACTATGGCTACACCTTC. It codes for CATSDRQFTYYGYTF.

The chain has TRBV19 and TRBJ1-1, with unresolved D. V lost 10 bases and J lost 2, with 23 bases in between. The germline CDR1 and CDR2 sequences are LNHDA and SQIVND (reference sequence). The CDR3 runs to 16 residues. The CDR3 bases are TGTGCCACCCACACAAAACCCGTTGGTGGAAACACTGAAGCTTTCTTT. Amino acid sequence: CATHTKPVGGNTEAFF.

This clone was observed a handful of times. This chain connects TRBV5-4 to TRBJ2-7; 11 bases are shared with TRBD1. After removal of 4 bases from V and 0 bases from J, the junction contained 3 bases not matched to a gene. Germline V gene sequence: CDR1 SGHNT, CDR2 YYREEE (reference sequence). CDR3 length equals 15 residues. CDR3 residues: CASSRDRGSSYEQYF. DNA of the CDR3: TGTGCCAGCAGCCGGGACAGGGGGAGCTCCTACGAGCAGTACTTC.

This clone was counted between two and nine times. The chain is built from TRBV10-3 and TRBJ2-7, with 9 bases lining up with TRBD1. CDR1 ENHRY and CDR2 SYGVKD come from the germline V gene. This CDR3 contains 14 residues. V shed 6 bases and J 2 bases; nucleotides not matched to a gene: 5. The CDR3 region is CAISPGQGPYEQYF. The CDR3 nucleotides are TGTGCCATCAGCCCGGGACAGGGACCCTACGAGCAGTACTTC.

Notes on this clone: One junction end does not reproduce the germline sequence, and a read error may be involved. The CDR3 is CATSNDGRGSYEQYF. For the CDR3, the DNA is TGCGCCACCAGTAACGATGGAAGAGGGTCCTACGAGCAGTACTTC. The chain links TRBV10-2 to TRBJ2-7; a weak D match, TRBD2 (5 bases). CDR1 WSHSY and CDR2 SAAADI come from the germline V gene. This CDR3 comprises 15 residues.

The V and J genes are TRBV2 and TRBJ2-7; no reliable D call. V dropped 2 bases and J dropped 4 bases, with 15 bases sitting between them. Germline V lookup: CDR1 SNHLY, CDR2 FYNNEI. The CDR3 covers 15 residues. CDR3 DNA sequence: TGTGCCAGCAGTGAAACAGCGCTTAGAGTTTACGAGCAGTACTTC. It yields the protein CASSETALRVYEQYF.

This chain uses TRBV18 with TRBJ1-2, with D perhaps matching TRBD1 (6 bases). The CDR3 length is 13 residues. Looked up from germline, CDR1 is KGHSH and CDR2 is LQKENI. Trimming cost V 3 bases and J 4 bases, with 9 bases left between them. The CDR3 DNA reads TGTGCCAGCTCACCCGGACAGACCTATGGCTACACCTTC. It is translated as CASSPGQTYGYTF. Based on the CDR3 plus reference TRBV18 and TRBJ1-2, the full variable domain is NAGVMQNPRHLVRRRGQEARLRCSPMKGHSHVYWYRQLPEEGLKFMVYLQKENIIDESGMPKERFSAEFPKEGPSILRIQQVVRGDSAAYFCASSPGQTYGYTFGSGTRLTVV.

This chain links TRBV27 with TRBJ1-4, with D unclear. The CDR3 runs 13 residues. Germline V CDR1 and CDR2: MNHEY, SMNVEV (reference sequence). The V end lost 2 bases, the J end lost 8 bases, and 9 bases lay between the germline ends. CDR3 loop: CASSLQLSEKLFF. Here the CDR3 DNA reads TGTGCCAGCAGTTTACAGCTTTCCGAAAAACTGTTTTTT.

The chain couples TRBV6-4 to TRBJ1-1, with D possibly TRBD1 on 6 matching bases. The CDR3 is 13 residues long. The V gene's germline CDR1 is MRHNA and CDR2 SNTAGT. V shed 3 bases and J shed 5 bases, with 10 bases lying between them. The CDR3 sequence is CASSETRGTEAFF. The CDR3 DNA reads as TGTGCCAGCAGTGAAACGAGGGGGACTGAAGCTTTCTTT.

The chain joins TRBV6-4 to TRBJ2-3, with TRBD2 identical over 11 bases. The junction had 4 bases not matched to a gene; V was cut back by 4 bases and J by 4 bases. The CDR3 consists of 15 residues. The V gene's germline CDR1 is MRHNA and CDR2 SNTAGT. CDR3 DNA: TGTGCCAGCAGTGCCACTAGCGGGAGTCCAGATACGCAGTATTTT. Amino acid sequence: CASSATSGSPDTQYF.

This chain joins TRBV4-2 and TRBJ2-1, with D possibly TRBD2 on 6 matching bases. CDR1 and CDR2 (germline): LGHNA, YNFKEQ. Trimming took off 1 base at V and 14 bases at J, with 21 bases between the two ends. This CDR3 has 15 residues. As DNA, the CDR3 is TGTGCCAGCAGCCAAGGGTCTCCCACTAGCTCCCAGGAGTTCTTC. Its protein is CASSQGSPTSSQEFF.

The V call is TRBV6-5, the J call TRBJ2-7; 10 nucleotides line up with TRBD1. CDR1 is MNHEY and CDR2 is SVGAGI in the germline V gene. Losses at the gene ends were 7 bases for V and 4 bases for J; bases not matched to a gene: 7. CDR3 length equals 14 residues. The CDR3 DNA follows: TGTGCCAGCAAACCGACAGGGGGCTTGTACGAGCAGTACTTC. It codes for CASKPTGGLYEQYF.

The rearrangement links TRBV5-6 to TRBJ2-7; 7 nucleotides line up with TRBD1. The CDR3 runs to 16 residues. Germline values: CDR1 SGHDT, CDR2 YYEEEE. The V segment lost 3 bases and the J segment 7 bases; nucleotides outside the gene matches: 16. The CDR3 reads CASSYSGQPRRVEQYF. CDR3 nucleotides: TGTGCCAGCAGCTACTCGGGACAGCCCCGTAGAGTTGAGCAGTACTTC.

The CDR3 reads CASSQRGIVWNEQFF. The CDR3 nucleotides read TGTGCCAGCAGCCAAAGGGGAATTGTATGGAATGAGCAGTTCTTC. This chain links TRBV14 with TRBJ2-1; D perhaps matches TRBD1 (5 bases). The CDR3 runs to 15 residues. Germline V lookup: CDR1 SGHDN, CDR2 FVKESK. With 2 bases removed from V and 7 bases from J, the gap between germline ends came to 15 bases.

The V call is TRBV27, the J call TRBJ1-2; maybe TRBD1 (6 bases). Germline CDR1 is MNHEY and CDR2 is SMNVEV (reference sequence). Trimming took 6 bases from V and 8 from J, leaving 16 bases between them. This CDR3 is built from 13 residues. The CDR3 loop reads CASRQGRAIGYTF. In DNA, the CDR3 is TGTGCCAGCAGACAGGGTAGGGCCATCGGCTACACCTTC.

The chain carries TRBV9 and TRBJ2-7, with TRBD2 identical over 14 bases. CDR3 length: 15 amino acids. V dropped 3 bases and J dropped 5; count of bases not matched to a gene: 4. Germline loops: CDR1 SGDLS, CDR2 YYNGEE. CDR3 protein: CASSDGTSGSHEQYF. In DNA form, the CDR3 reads TGTGCCAGCAGCGACGGGACTAGCGGGAGCCACGAGCAGTACTTC.

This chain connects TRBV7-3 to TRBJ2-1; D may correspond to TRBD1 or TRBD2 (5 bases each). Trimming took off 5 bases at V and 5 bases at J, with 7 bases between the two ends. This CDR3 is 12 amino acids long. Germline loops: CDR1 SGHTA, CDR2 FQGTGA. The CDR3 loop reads CASSRGNNEQFF. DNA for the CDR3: TGTGCCAGCAGCCGGGGCAACAATGAGCAGTTCTTC.